This entry lists 27 T cell receptor beta chains sequenced from one sample in a study of STAT5B mutations in CD4+ large granular lymphocyte leukemia. The method was immunoSEQ multiplex PCR; TCRdb's version includes in-frame clones alone and lacks a portion of them. Of under 35,000 clones in the sample, approximately 91% were seen once. The specimen sequenced was CD4+ T cells from blood buffy coats. Source of these receptors: a human donor in good health.

The rearrangement joins TRBV20-1 to TRBJ1-2; D unclear. Trimming took off 0 bases at V and 7 bases at J, with 6 bases between the two ends. The CDR3 runs to 11 residues. Germline V lookup: CDR1 DFQATT, CDR2 SNEGSKA (reference sequence). CDR3 amino acids: CSARDFPGYTF. In nucleotides, the CDR3 is TGCAGTGCTAGAGATTTTCCTGGCTACACCTTC.

V usage is TRBV6-1 and J usage is TRBJ1-5; D unclear. With 2 bases removed from V and 2 bases from J, the gap between germline ends came to 10 bases. The CDR3 is 15 amino acids. CDR1 and CDR2 from the germline V gene are MNHNS and SASEGT. The CDR3: CASSENVGGNQPQHF. For the CDR3, the DNA is TGTGCCAGCAGTGAAAATGTAGGAGGCAATCAGCCCCAGCATTTT.

V and J are TRBV6-6 and TRBJ2-3, with D possibly TRBD2 on 5 matching bases. V dropped 5 bases and J dropped 5 bases, with 14 bases sitting between them. Looked up from germline, CDR1 is MNHNY and CDR2 is SVGAGI (reference sequence). The CDR3 extends over 14 amino acids. In nucleotides, the CDR3 is TGTGCCAGCAGTCCTCCCGGAGGAGTAGATACGCAGTATTTT. Protein product: CASSPPGGVDTQYF.

This clone was seen once. The genes are TRBV12-5 and TRBJ2-5, with a weak D call TRBD1 (6 bases). V lost 0 bases and J lost 0, with 14 bases in between. Germline CDR1 is LGHNT and CDR2 is FRNRAP. This CDR3 is 17 amino acids long. The CDR3 DNA reads TGTGCTAGTGGTTTGGTACTGGCAGGGGCCAACCAAGAGACCCAGTACTTC. It encodes CASGLVLAGANQETQYF.

The J gene is TRBJ1-2, the V gene TRBV27; possible D gene TRBD1, 5 bases. CDR3 size: 13 residues. CDR1 MNHEY and CDR2 SMNVEV come from the germline V gene (reference sequence). V lost 4 bases and J lost 6, with 12 bases in between. The CDR3 bases are TGTGCCAGCAGTTCCTGGGGGGACGATGGCTACACCTTC. As protein: CASSSWGDDGYTF.

V usage is TRBV18 and J usage is TRBJ2-1; unclear D gene. Trimming shortened V by 4 bases and J by 4 bases, and 8 bases separated the two germline ends. The CDR3 loop spans 13 amino acids. CDR1 KGHSH and CDR2 LQKENI come from the germline V gene. In nucleotides, the CDR3 is TGTGCCAGCTCACTGTCACAGTACAATGAGCAGTTCTTC. As protein: CASSLSQYNEQFF. Looking up the rest from reference TRBV18 and TRBJ2-1 gives the full variable domain: NAGVMQNPRHLVRRRGQEARLRCSPMKGHSHVYWYRQLPEEGLKFMVYLQKENIIDESGMPKERFSAEFPKEGPSILRIQQVVRGDSAAYFCASSLSQYNEQFFGPGTRLTVL.

The CDR3 DNA reads TGTGCCTGGAGCCGGACTAGCGCCGGGGAGCTGTTTTTT. Protein product: CAWSRTSAGELFF. The genes are TRBV30 and TRBJ2-2, with TRBD2 identical over 9 bases. CDR1 and CDR2 from the germline V gene are GTSNPN and SVGIG (reference sequence). J was trimmed by 6 bases and V by 3 bases; bases with no gene match: 2. The CDR3 length is 13 residues.

The genes are TRBV30 and TRBJ1-2; D is ambiguous. Trimming took 0 bases from V and 7 from J, leaving 12 bases between them. The CDR3 loop spans 13 amino acids. Germline CDR1 reads GTSNPN; CDR2 reads SVGIG (reference sequence). The CDR3: CAWSVGLKVGYTF. In nucleotides, the CDR3 is TGTGCCTGGAGTGTTGGGCTAAAAGTTGGCTACACCTTC. Drawing the rest from reference TRBV30 and TRBJ1-2, the complete variable domain is SQTIHQWPATLVQPVGSPLSLECTVEGTSNPNLYWYRQAAGRGLQLLFYSVGIGQISSEVPQNLSASRPQDRQFILSSKKLLLSDSGFYLCAWSVGLKVGYTFGSGTRLTVV.

As regards this clone: At one of its ends the junction is not consistent with the germline gene, which may arise from a read error. Other nucleotide sequences from this sample produce the same CDR3. This rearrangement joins TRBV7-2 to TRBJ1-2; TRBD1 matches at 8 bases. This CDR3 contains 15 residues. Germline CDR1 and CDR2: SGHTA and FQGNSA. In DNA, the CDR3 is TGTGCCAGCAGCTTAGTGACAGGGGTTAACTACGGCTACACCTTC. This translates into CASSLVTGVNYGYTF.

The V gene is TRBV6-4, the J gene TRBJ1-2, with 10 bases aligning to TRBD1. Germline trimming cut 4 bases from V and 4 bases from J; bases unmatched to any gene: 6. Germline V lookup: CDR1 MRHNA, CDR2 SNTAGT. This CDR3 has 15 residues. The DNA for the CDR3 is TGTGCCAGCAGTGCCTACGGACAGGGGGGCTATGGCTACACCTTC. This codes for CASSAYGQGGYGYTF.

This clone was detected only a few times. The sample carries other DNA sequences with the same CDR3. The rearrangement links TRBV29-1 to TRBJ2-4, with 7 bases fitting TRBD2. The V segment lost 1 base and the J segment 6 bases; nucleotides outside the gene matches: 6. The germline CDR1 and CDR2 sequences are SQVTM and ANQGSEA. The CDR3 is made up of 14 amino acids. CDR3 loop: CSVEGEGPRNIQYF. The CDR3 coding sequence is TGCAGCGTTGAAGGGGAGGGGCCTAGAAACATTCAGTACTTC. Full variable domain (remainder filled in from reference TRBV29-1 and TRBJ2-4): SAVISQKPSRDICQRGTSLTIQCQVDSQVTMMFWYRQQPGQSLTLIATANQGSEATYESGFVIDKFPISRPNLTFSTLTVSNMSPEDSSIYLCSVEGEGPRNIQYFGAGTRLSVL.

The chain recombines TRBV6-1 with TRBJ2-1, with no clear D. CDR1 and CDR2 from the germline V gene are MNHNS and SASEGT. CDR3 length: 15 amino acids. V gave up 2 bases and J gave up 8 bases, with 16 bases separating them. The CDR3 here is CASSESYFSQYEQFF. The CDR3 coding sequence is TGTGCCAGCAGTGAATCCTACTTTTCGCAGTATGAGCAGTTCTTC.

The chain is built from TRBV7-8 and TRBJ2-5; no definite D call. V was pared by 1 base and J by 0 bases, with 9 bases between. Germline V lookup: CDR1 SGHVS, CDR2 FQNEAQ. The CDR3 is 15 amino acids. The CDR3 bases are TGTGCCAGCAGCTTAGAAGGGTTTTACCAAGAGACCCAGTACTTC. Protein sequence: CASSLEGFYQETQYF.

The rearrangement links TRBV10-3 to TRBJ2-7; 12 bases agree with TRBD2. The CDR3 loop spans 15 amino acids. V gave up 0 bases and J gave up 4 bases; unmatched junction bases: 1. Per germline, CDR1 ENHRY and CDR2 SYGVKD. The CDR3 bases are TGTGCCATCAGTGAGTCGACTAGCGGGAGATACGAGCAGTACTTC. Amino acid sequence: CAISESTSGRYEQYF.

This chain connects TRBV19 to TRBJ2-7, with D possibly TRBD2 on 6 matching bases. Trimming took off 5 bases at V and 4 bases at J, with 9 bases between the two ends. The germline gives CDR1 LNHDA, CDR2 SQIVND (reference sequence). CDR3 length: 12 amino acids. The CDR3 DNA sequence: TGTGCCAGTAGTTCCGGGGGTTACGAGCAGTACTTC. This encodes CASSSGGYEQYF. The entire variable domain, with the rest obtained from reference TRBV19 and TRBJ2-7, is as follows: DGGITQSPKYLFRKEGQNVTLSCEQNLNHDAMYWYRQDPGQGLRLIYYSQIVNDFQKGDIAEGYSVSREKKESFPLTVTSAQKNPTAFYLCASSSGGYEQYFGPGTRLTVT.

This chain connects TRBV10-2 to TRBJ2-7; 8 bases are shared with TRBD2. After removal of 3 bases from V and 1 base from J, the junction contained 5 bases not matched to a gene. The CDR3 loop spans 15 amino acids. CDR1 and CDR2 (germline): WSHSY, SAAADI. The DNA for the CDR3 is TGCGCCAGCAGTGATTCGGGAGGGTTTTCCTACGAGCAGTACTTC. It translates to CASSDSGGFSYEQYF.

This clone came up a few times. The chain is built from TRBV7-9 and TRBJ2-2, with TRBD2 matching 10 bases. Germline CDR1 is SEHNR and CDR2 is FQNEAQ (reference sequence). This CDR3 contains 16 residues. Trimming took 7 bases from V and 5 from J; bases not matched to a gene: 10. CDR3 protein: CASIPSGRAWTGELFF. CDR3 in DNA: TGTGCCAGCATACCCAGCGGGAGGGCCTGGACCGGGGAGCTGTTTTTT.

The rearrangement joins TRBV27 to TRBJ1-5; maybe TRBD1 (6 bases). The ends were cut back, 2 bases at V and 3 bases at J, with 11 bases in the middle. The CDR3 totals 15 residues. Germline loops: CDR1 MNHEY, CDR2 SMNVEV (reference sequence). CDR3 in DNA: TGTGCCAGCAGTTTAAACGGACAGTCCAATCAGCCCCAGCATTTT. The encoded protein is CASSLNGQSNQPQHF.

The V call is TRBV7-8, the J call TRBJ2-5, with D uncertain. CDR3 length: 14 residues. Deletions cut 3 bases from V and 0 bases from J, with 8 bases between. Germline assignment: CDR1 SGHVS and CDR2 FQNEAQ. This CDR3 reads CASSFHEYQETQYF. CDR3 DNA: TGTGCCAGCAGCTTCCACGAGTACCAAGAGACCCAGTACTTC.

V usage is TRBV19 and J usage is TRBJ2-2; no firm D call. V was cut by 3 bases and J by 7 bases, with 12 bases left in between. The CDR3 runs 14 residues. CDR1 and CDR2 (germline): LNHDA, SQIVND (reference sequence). CDR3 residues: CASSMVAVRGELFF. As DNA, the CDR3 is TGTGCCAGTAGTATGGTGGCCGTCCGCGGGGAGCTGTTTTTT.

The CDR3 reads CASSLIPAGGLETQYF. Written as DNA, the CDR3 is TGTGCCAGCAGCTTAATCCCTGCGGGAGGGTTGGAGACCCAGTACTTC. The chain combines TRBV7-9 with TRBJ2-5, with TRBD2 matching over 9 bases. CDR1 is SEHNR and CDR2 is FQNEAQ in the germline V gene (reference sequence). Losses at the gene ends were 2 bases for V and 5 bases for J; bases not matched to a gene: 9. This CDR3 spans 16 amino acids.

The rearrangement uses TRBV15 and TRBJ1-5; D gene uncertain. This CDR3 is 16 amino acids long. Between the trimmed V and J ends, which lost 0 bases and 11 bases, there was a span of 20 bases. Germline V gene data show CDR1 as LNHNV and CDR2 as YYDKDF (reference sequence). The CDR3 region has the DNA TGTGCCACCAGCAGAGATAACCTATTTTACAATCAATCCCAGCATTTT. It yields the protein CATSRDNLFYNQSQHF.

The rearrangement links TRBV27 to TRBJ2-7; 8 bases align to TRBD1. This CDR3 spans 15 amino acids. V lost 0 bases and J lost 3; bases outside the gene matches: 4. Per the germline V gene, CDR1 is MNHEY and CDR2 is SMNVEV (reference sequence). DNA of the CDR3: TGTGCCAGCAGTTTATCTCCGGGACAGGACTACGAGCAGTACTTC. Translation gives CASSLSPGQDYEQYF.

The gene calls are TRBV5-1 and TRBJ2-3, with 7 bases fitting TRBD1. The CDR3 contains 16 residues. CDR1 and CDR2 (germline): SGHRS, YFSETQ. Trimming removed 1 base from V and 2 bases from J; junction bases left unmatched: 7. The CDR3 nucleotides are TGCGCCAGCAGCTTGACAGGGGCCATAGACACAGATACGCAGTATTTT. It encodes CASSLTGAIDTDTQYF.

The chain employs TRBV13 and TRBJ2-2; TRBD2 agrees at 8 bases. This CDR3 spans 15 amino acids. Germline V gene sequence: CDR1 PRHDT, CDR2 FYEKMQ (reference sequence). The trim removed 3 bases at V and 6 bases at J, leaving 6 bases unmatched. The CDR3, as DNA: TGTGCCAGCAGCTTTTCCGGGAGGGCCGCCGGGGAGCTGTTTTTT. As protein: CASSFSGRAAGELFF.

The V and J genes are TRBV29-1 and TRBJ2-5; D tentatively reads TRBD1 or TRBD2 (5 bases each). The ends were cut back, 4 bases at V and 7 bases at J, with 13 bases in the middle. The CDR3 is made up of 12 amino acids. Germline CDR1 reads SQVTM; CDR2 reads ANQGSEA. The CDR3 loop reads CSVGEGDRTQYF. DNA of the CDR3: TGCAGCGTTGGGGAAGGGGACCGGACCCAGTACTTC.

The chain is built from TRBV5-6 and TRBJ2-1; D may be TRBD2 (7 bases). The V end was cut by 4 bases, the J end by 3 bases, with 14 bases between. The CDR3 runs 15 residues. CDR1 is SGHDT, CDR2 YYEEEE, per germline. The CDR3, as DNA: TGTGCCAGCAGCCTGGGCGGGGGCGGCTACAATGAGCAGTTCTTC. Amino acids: CASSLGGGGYNEQFF. Full variable domain (rest looked up from reference TRBV5-6 and TRBJ2-1): DAGVTQSPTHLIKTRGQQVTLRCSPKSGHDTVSWYQQALGQGPQFIFQYYEEEERQRGNFPDRFSGHQFPNYSSELNVNALLLGDSALYLCASSLGGGGYNEQFFGPGTRLTVL.